The 24 T cell receptor beta chains in this list originate from one sample, sequenced in a study of T cell repertoires in cytomegalovirus infection. TCRdb redid the calling of the reads with MiXCR, one entry per CDR3 protein. The sample yields a few hundred thousand distinct CDR3 sequences, around 9.5% seen once. Input material: PBMCs. These TCRs come from a human donor in good health (CMV status not recorded). Some clones in this sample may be carry-over from other donors' samples.

This clonotype was seen repeatedly, ten times or more. The chain links TRBV7-2 to TRBJ2-7; 8 positions match TRBD1. This CDR3 is built from 16 residues. J was trimmed by 0 bases and V by 5 bases; bases with no gene match: 9. Germline-derived CDR1 and CDR2 are SGHTA and FQGNSA. This chain's CDR3 is CASSVSGTGSSYEQYF. The CDR3, as DNA: TGTGCCAGCAGCGTCTCCGGGACAGGCAGCTCCTACGAGCAGTACTTC.

V gene TRBV28 combines with J gene TRBJ2-3; 12 nucleotides line up with TRBD2. The trim removed 5 bases at V and 2 bases at J, leaving 5 bases unmatched. Germline CDR1 and CDR2: MDHEN and SYDVKM. The CDR3 is 16 amino acids. The CDR3 DNA sequence: TGTGCCAGCAGTCCGGGGACTAGCGGGCACACAGATACGCAGTATTTT. Protein: CASSPGTSGHTDTQYF.

The CDR3 DNA reads as TGTGCCAGCAGTTTATCGGGGCGAAAAGAGAATTCACCCCTCCACTTT. Its protein is CASSLSGRKENSPLHF. The chain uses TRBV27 and TRBJ1-6; TRBD1 might be the D (5 bases). CDR3 length: 16 amino acids. V lost 0 bases and J lost 7, with 13 bases in between. Germline loops: CDR1 MNHEY, CDR2 SMNVEV (reference sequence).

A few counts support this clonotype. V is TRBV6-1 and J is TRBJ2-7; 11 bases align to TRBD1. The CDR3 length is 14 residues. V was clipped by 6 bases and J by 3 bases; unmatched bases: 4. The germline CDR1 and CDR2 sequences are MNHNS and SASEGT. CDR3 loop: CASSGQGANYEQYF. CDR3 nucleotide sequence: TGTGCCAGCAGCGGACAGGGGGCTAACTACGAGCAGTACTTC.

This chain connects TRBV5-4 to TRBJ1-1, with D tentatively TRBD1 (6 bases). Germline V gene lookup returns CDR1 SGHNT and CDR2 YYREEE (reference sequence). The CDR3 totals 15 residues. Trimming removed 4 bases at V and 0 bases at J, with 13 bases between. Here the CDR3 reads CASSPPQGMNTEAFF. DNA of the CDR3: TGTGCCAGCAGCCCCCCACAGGGAATGAACACTGAAGCTTTCTTT.

This clonotype was observed at least ten times. The rearrangement joins TRBV12-3 or TRBV12-4 to TRBJ1-2; 12 bases match TRBD1. J gave up 3 bases and V 6 bases, and 8 bases lay outside the gene matches. The CDR3 extends over 16 amino acids. The CDR3 bases are TGTGCCAGCAGCCCTAGGGACAGGGGGCGGGACTATGGCTACACCTTC. Protein product: CASSPRDRGRDYGYTF.

The CDR3, as DNA: TGTGCCAGCAGCCCGGGGGTGTCTGGAAACACCATATATTTT. This gives the protein CASSPGVSGNTIYF. This chain connects TRBV7-2 to TRBJ1-3; TRBD1 might be the D (5 bases). CDR3 length: 14 residues. Trimming left V 5 bases short and J 1 base short, with 9 bases between. CDR1 is SGHTA, CDR2 FQGNSA, per germline.

This clonotype was recorded at least ten times. The V and J genes are TRBV7-2 and TRBJ1-5; D is ambiguous. This CDR3 region has 15 residues. Trimming shortened V by 6 bases and J by 0 bases, and 12 bases separated the two germline ends. The germline V gene encodes CDR1 SGHTA and CDR2 FQGNSA. In DNA form, the CDR3 reads TGTGCCAGCAGTTTGGATCCCTATAGCAATCAGCCCCAGCATTTT. It encodes CASSLDPYSNQPQHF.

Only a few counts were recorded for this clonotype. The chain couples TRBV7-2 to TRBJ2-1, with 8 bases identical to TRBD1. The CDR3 has 16 residues. Germline-derived CDR1 and CDR2 are SGHTA and FQGNSA. J was trimmed by 7 bases and V by 0 bases; bases with no gene match: 8. CDR3 amino acids: CASSLAGQVVGNEQFF. In nucleotides, the CDR3 is TGTGCCAGCAGCTTAGCGGGACAGGTAGTAGGGAATGAGCAGTTCTTC.

This clonotype has at least ten counts. The J gene is TRBJ2-1, the V gene TRBV5-1; TRBD1 is a possible D gene (6 bases). Trimming stripped 4 bases from V and 1 base from J, with 15 bases between. The CDR3 has 16 amino acids. Germline-derived CDR1 and CDR2 are SGHRS and YFSETQ. The CDR3, as DNA: TGCGCCAGCAGCAGTGGACAGCCGCAGTCCTACAATGAGCAGTTCTTC. This translates into CASSSGQPQSYNEQFF.

This clonotype came up a few times. The V and J genes are TRBV27 and TRBJ2-7; 12 bases agree with TRBD2. The J segment lost 5 bases and the V segment lost 5 bases, leaving 10 bases of the junction unmatched. Germline CDR1 is MNHEY and CDR2 is SMNVEV (reference sequence). The CDR3 covers 16 residues. This CDR3 is CASSALAGGLFDEQYF. The CDR3, as DNA: TGTGCCAGCAGTGCCCTAGCGGGGGGGCTCTTTGACGAGCAGTACTTC.

This clonotype was observed at least ten times. This sequence joins TRBV5-1 and TRBJ1-1; D ambiguous. Looked up from germline, CDR1 is SGHRS and CDR2 is YFSETQ. Trimming shortened V by 2 bases and J by 1 base, and 9 bases separated the two germline ends. The CDR3 totals 14 residues. The CDR3 here is CASSFGRPNTEAFF. CDR3 coding DNA: TGCGCCAGCAGCTTCGGGCGGCCGAACACTGAAGCTTTCTTT.

The chain joins TRBV6-2 or TRBV6-3 to TRBJ2-7, with D possibly TRBD2 on 6 matching bases. V was clipped by 7 bases and J by 2 bases, with 15 bases between them. CDR1 and CDR2 from the germline V gene are MNHEY and SVGEGT. This CDR3 has 14 amino acids. CDR3 sequence: CASTDMAGTYEQYF. The CDR3 DNA is TGTGCCAGCACCGACATGGCGGGGACCTACGAGCAGTACTTC.

This clonotype was found a few times. The chain recombines TRBV5-4 with TRBJ2-2; the D gene could be TRBD1 or TRBD2 (6 bases each). The ends were cut back, 4 bases at V and 3 bases at J, with 16 bases in the middle. The CDR3 has 16 amino acids. The germline V gene has CDR1 SGHNT and CDR2 YYREEE (reference sequence). CDR3 coding DNA: TGTGCCAGCAGCCCGATAGGGGGGATGGACACCGGGGAGCTGTTTTTT. Amino acids: CASSPIGGMDTGELFF.

At least ten counts were recorded for this clonotype. The chain is built from TRBV19 and TRBJ1-5; D ambiguous. V was cut by 6 bases and J by 7 bases, with 16 bases left in between. Looked up from germline, CDR1 is LNHDA and CDR2 is SQIVND (reference sequence). This CDR3 region has 14 residues. The CDR3 loop is CASREENSGQPQHF. The CDR3 bases are TGTGCCAGTAGGGAGGAAAACTCAGGACAGCCCCAGCATTTT. Drawing the rest from reference TRBV19 and TRBJ1-5, the complete variable domain is DGGITQSPKYLFRKEGQNVTLSCEQNLNHDAMYWYRQDPGQGLRLIYYSQIVNDFQKGDIAEGYSVSREKKESFPLTVTSAQKNPTAFYLCASREENSGQPQHFGDGTRLSIL.

The genes are TRBV4-3 and TRBJ2-7; the D gene could be TRBD1 or TRBD2 (7 bases each). CDR3 length: 15 amino acids. Germline V CDR1 and CDR2: LGHNA, YSLEER. Between the trimmed V and J ends, which lost 1 base and 3 bases, there was a span of 13 bases. CDR3: CASSQAAGGDYEQYF. For the CDR3, the DNA is TGCGCCAGCAGCCAAGCAGCAGGGGGGGACTACGAGCAGTACTTC.

This clonotype was seen at least ten times. The rearrangement links TRBV7-9 to TRBJ2-5; D unresolved. The CDR3 runs 14 residues. Per the germline V gene, CDR1 is SEHNR and CDR2 is FQNEAQ (reference sequence). Trimming cost V 3 bases and J 2 bases, with 10 bases left between them. The CDR3 protein is CASSFPGKQETQYF. CDR3 DNA sequence: TGTGCCAGCAGCTTCCCCGGCAAACAAGAGACCCAGTACTTC.

The chain is built from TRBV6-6 and TRBJ2-2; D is ambiguous. The length of the CDR3 is 13 residues. The V end lost 6 bases, the J end lost 4 bases, and 9 bases lay between the germline ends. Germline V gene data show CDR1 as MNHNY and CDR2 as SVGAGI (reference sequence). As DNA, the CDR3 is TGTGCCAGCAGGGAGACGGGCACCGGGGAGCTGTTTTTT. Residues: CASRETGTGELFF.

This clonotype was counted a few times. The chain uses TRBV2 and TRBJ1-5, with no clear D. Trimming took off 8 bases at V and 6 bases at J, with 20 bases between the two ends. CDR1 SNHLY and CDR2 FYNNEI come from the germline V gene. The CDR3 is 15 residues long. The CDR3 sequence is CASAPYPGRGQPQHF. The CDR3 bases are TGTGCCAGCGCTCCCTATCCAGGCCGGGGTCAGCCCCAGCATTTT.

Here the CDR3 DNA reads TGTGCCAGTTGTCCCCAGGGGAATAGCAATCAGCCCCAGCATTTT. This codes for CASCPQGNSNQPQHF. V gene TRBV19 combines with J gene TRBJ1-5; D possibly corresponds to TRBD1 (6 bases). The length of the CDR3 is 15 residues. CDR1 is LNHDA and CDR2 is SQIVND in the germline V gene (reference sequence). V shed 8 bases and J shed 0 bases, with 14 bases lying between them.

V usage is TRBV28 and J usage is TRBJ1-2; the D is unclear. Germline-derived CDR1 and CDR2 are MDHEN and SYDVKM. This CDR3 contains 14 residues. With 5 bases removed from V and 8 bases from J, the gap between germline ends came to 18 bases. This CDR3 reads CASSPVAPAGGYTF. For the CDR3, the DNA is TGTGCCAGCAGTCCGGTGGCACCAGCTGGAGGCTACACCTTC.

The chain employs TRBV11-1 and TRBJ2-1; D might be TRBD2 (6 bases). There are 17 residues in the CDR3. Germline values: CDR1 SGHAT, CDR2 FQDESV (reference sequence). The germline V and J ends were trimmed by 1 base and 7 bases, with 20 bases remaining between them. CDR3: CASSLVGTAGPWNEQFF. The CDR3 DNA sequence: TGTGCCAGCAGCTTAGTTGGAACGGCGGGACCATGGAATGAGCAGTTCTTC.

This clonotype was seen ten or more times. V is TRBV7-2 and J is TRBJ2-5; D uncertain. Trimming cost V 6 bases and J 5 bases, with 19 bases left between them. The CDR3 has 15 amino acids. Germline V CDR1 and CDR2: SGHTA, FQGNSA. CDR3 region: CASSLTPDGLETQYF. CDR3 coding DNA: TGTGCCAGCAGTTTGACCCCCGACGGGTTGGAGACCCAGTACTTC.

This clonotype was observed a handful of times. The chain couples TRBV7-2 to TRBJ1-1; D is uncertain. CDR3 size: 13 residues. Trimming took off 4 bases at V and 3 bases at J, with 9 bases between the two ends. Germline CDR1 is SGHTA and CDR2 is FQGNSA. The CDR3 DNA sequence: TGTGCCAGCAGCTCACAAGCTTACACTGAAGCTTTCTTT. It codes for CASSSQAYTEAFF.